This T cell receptor (beta chain) was found in a study of cytomegalovirus exposure and HLA in healthy donors (dated by TCRdb to the late 2010s). Broadly, across the study: In an earlier analysis of under 750 of the donors, around 300 Gb of sequence data and 90 million to 120 million unique TCR beta sequences from about 179 million T cells were reported. Roughly 300 gigabases of sequencing data and around 87 million unique TCR sequences were included in an early release covering 550 to 800 HLA-typed donors. Among the approximately 430 genotyped donors, approximately 81% belonged to the genetic ancestry cluster associated with self-reported Caucasian donors. The study was designed to test whether signatures of past pathogen exposure could be identified by cataloging public T cell receptors. Using immunosequencing, the study profiled T cell repertoires from 500 to 800 subjects and related those repertoires to cytomegalovirus serostatus. In addition to the first cohort of roughly 700 subjects, a separate validation cohort of around 110 different subjects was used. To predict cytomegalovirus infection status, the study brought together high-throughput TCR immunosequencing, statistical association of individual TCRs with disease status, and machine learning. To study patterns of TCR occurrence, a later analysis re-analyzed previously published TCR beta repertoires from around 660 donors and added high-resolution HLA genotyping. Rather than drawing on any new phenotypic data, the later analysis identified candidate immune exposures from TCR beta sequences and the way those sequences occurred across donors. To decide whether each TCR beta V gene segment behaved as functional or pseudogenic, an earlier analysis of approximately 620 of the donors relied on high-throughput TCR beta sequencing. Donor age, sex, ethnicity and CMV serostatus were compiled alongside the repertoire data. A later genetic analysis took genome-wide SNP genotypes for about three fifths of the roughly 670 donors and used that subset as a discovery cohort. All discovery cohort repertoires had been generated on a single sequencing platform. HLA typing included class I and class II loci at four-digit resolution. The number of donors typed differed by locus, with about 629-630 for A, B, C, DRB1 and DQB1, roughly 550 for DQA1, over 600 for DPA1, and some 440 for DPB1. Four to six DR-DQ haplotypes were handled as single units for association and clustering, since linkage in the cohort was strong. Among a few hundred genotyped donors of the cohort, an average of about 240,000 unique TCR beta nucleotide sequences were sequenced per donor, roughly 20% of them non-productive. The paper's findings and limits, for the study overall: A later genetic analysis reported fewer N-insertions in productive TCRs among donors in an Asian-associated ancestry cluster than the roughly 650-donor mean. Immune exposure information for the cohort was limited to CMV serostatus. Because counts were too low, roughly 16 rarely observed V segments, including chromosome 9 orphons, were excluded from the earlier analysis of several hundred of the donors. Most TCR sequences were observed very rarely across donors, whereas some public TCRs were present in many individuals. Roughly uniform sequencing depth across donors was assumed in presence/absence analyses, although this assumption may not hold. A cluster of highly shared sequence variants was judged likely to be a technical artifact of the sequencing pipeline. According to a later analysis, TCR association rates differed among HLA loci, with DRB1 alleles showing the most associated TCRs and HLA-C alleles showing the fewest. The study gave a list of about 170 TCR beta chains associated with cytomegalovirus. According to a later analysis, most CMV-associated TCR beta chains appeared to be HLA-restricted, and the HLA associations seemed to be driven largely by CMV exposure. The cohort was sequenced for TCR beta chains only, and without alpha or paired-chain data the features that could be detected were limited. HLA typing was unavailable for some donors at each locus, so association tests used only the typed subset. A later analysis reported that several top co-occurrence clusters appeared linked to parvovirus B19, influenza, CMV and Epstein-Barr virus. Assigning TCR associations to individual alleles was difficult when HLA alleles, especially DR and DQ, strongly co-occurred. Compared with equally common non-associated chains, HLA-associated TCR beta chains in a later analysis were more clonally expanded and had lower generation probabilities. A further reported finding was that TCR beta sequences accurately predicted the HLA-A and HLA-B alleles for most subjects in the first cohort. Some IMGT-functional V segments, including TRBV6-2 and TRBV6-3, could not be distinguished by the 87-base-pair reads and were therefore excluded. The authors suggested that the approach could potentially be extended to other disease states and immunological phenotypes. In vitro tests confirmed that a few of the cytomegalovirus-associated TCR beta chains recognize cytomegalovirus antigens. An earlier analysis of around 540 of the donors showed that most TCR beta V segments appeared in productive rearrangements either about 90% or about 30% of the time, which broadly matched IMGT annotations. Correlated functional status among segregating V segments might reflect linkage disequilibrium, but an unknown experimental factor could not be ruled out. V-gene and J-gene trimming of TCR beta chains was associated with a missense DCLRE1C variant in a later genetic analysis, and the association was replicated in an independent cohort. A later analysis associated 16,951 TCR beta sequences with specific HLA alleles at a false discovery rate of 0.05. The classifier was reported to diagnose cytomegalovirus status with high specificity and sensitivity in both the original and validation cohorts.

This clone came up a few times. Its antigen remains unidentified. Base qualities were left out, and no much larger clone turns up one base away. Library creation used the immunoSEQ multiplex PCR assay. For the multiplex PCR, a mixture combining 60 forward primers for TCR Vbeta segments and 13 reverse primers for TCR Jbeta segments was used. A multiplex PCR assay on genomic DNA amplified the CDR3 region of rearranged TCR beta genes. The Illumina HiSeq System was used to sequence the amplified TCR beta libraries as 87-base-pair reads. From the authors' description of their analysis: A later analysis counted some 74 million unique TCR beta chains across the 500 to 850 repertoires, and some 11 million of these chains were shared by at least two donors. Raw reads were error-corrected and collapsed into unique sequences with a nearest-neighbor algorithm that merged closely related sequences to remove PCR and sequencing errors. To assign V, D and J gene segments, CDR3 sequences were aligned to IMGT reference sequences. For a sequence to be retained, a match of at least six nucleotides was required to both a V gene segment and a J gene segment. Rearrangements were classified as productive when the CDR3 lacked stop codons and remained in frame with V and J, and all other rearrangements were classified as non-productive. CDR3 was defined by IMGT convention, running from the second conserved V-encoded cysteine to the conserved J-encoded phenylalanine. The earlier analysis of about 530 of the donors excluded any sequence lacking an unambiguous match to a single V gene segment. An earlier analysis of roughly 590 of the donors called V segments functional above 56.7% productive rearrangements and segregating when the between-donor standard deviation exceeded 5%. A statistical classification framework was developed to diagnose cytomegalovirus status using the catalog of TCR beta chain sequences. In a later analysis, V and J genes were assigned by comparing TCR nucleotide sequences against IMGT/GENE-DB human TR gene sequences. The TCRdist pipeline was used in a later analysis to assign CDR3 sequences and most-parsimonious VDJ recombination scenarios. In a later analysis, every TCR beta chain was defined by the combination of its CDR3 amino acid sequence and its V-gene family, and reads without a unique V-gene family were dropped. To address suspected cross-contamination and a sequencing artifact, a later analysis removed a few hundred highly shared, low-generation-probability nucleotide sequences. In a later analysis, a clonal expansion index was calculated for each public chain from normalized within-repertoire ranks of inferred template counts. In a later analysis, generation probabilities were computed with a VDJ recombination model fitted to out-of-frame rearrangements, and the resulting probabilities were checked against IGoR. In a later analysis, TCR-TCR, TCR-HLA and TCR-CMV co-occurrence was scored with hypergeometric tests, and a repertoire-size bias correction was applied to TCR pairs. False discovery rates were estimated in a later analysis by permuting HLA or CMV assignments 20 times. In a later analysis, co-occurring TCRs were grouped using DBSCAN, and TCRdist sequence similarity was added for clustering within HLA-allele-positive subsets. For co-occurrence clustering, repertoires with fewer than 30,000 or more than 120,000 public chains were excluded, along with a handful of repertoires with anomalous nucleotide sharing. TCRdb retrieved this table from immuneACCESS and kept in-frame rearrangements only. Not all clones are present; in checked studies, unresolved V genes account for under half, and no reason is known for the remainder. From that table come the V and J calls and clone size; the DNA was used to work out D and trimming. The sample contains approximately 110,000 clones, about 74% of them found a single time. The ten largest make up roughly 4.4% of the sample.

Looking up the germline V gene yields CDR1 SGDLS and CDR2 YYNGEE. The cysteine opens and the phenylalanine closes a CDR3 of 14 amino acids. Kept here is only the CDR3 DNA, which spans 42 bases and is read in frame from base 1. V is trimmed back by 0 bases and J by 3 bases, and the junction contains 1 base that no gene match accounts for. The cohort was made up of roughly 670 healthy bone marrow donors. All cohort members were sampled while nominally healthy, although unrecorded immune exposures were likely present. The donor tested CMV seropositive, placing the donor among the roughly 300 seropositive members of the cohort. Each donor provided a peripheral blood sample, and peripheral blood mononuclear cells were used for TCR beta sequencing. Genomic DNA was extracted from the blood cell samples with the Qiagen DNeasy Blood Extraction Kit.

Sequencing was performed on PBMCs. The V gene is TRBV9 and the J gene is TRBJ2-3; 7 nucleotides in the junction match TRBD2. The origin of this receptor is a man under 40 in good health and CMV-seropositive. The nucleotide sequence reads as follows: TGTGCCAGCAGCGTAGTGGGGGGGACAGATACGCAGTATTTT. The translation is CASSVVGGTDTQYF. The full variable domain, with segments outside the CDR3 supplied by the reference TRBV9 and TRBJ2-3 proteins, appears as DSGVTQTPKHLITATGQRVTLRCSPRSGDLSVYWYQQSLDQGLQFLIQYYNGEERAKGNILERFSAQQFPDLHSELNLSSLELGDSALYFCASSVVGGTDTQYFGPGTRLTVL.